What follows are 2 T cell receptor beta chains derived from one specimen sequenced in a study of shared T cell receptors in the human thymus. Clones were sequenced by immunoSEQ multiplex PCR, and TCRdb holds only the in-frame ones, with some missing. The sample contains under 850,000 clones, over 75% of which appear only once. A further study also used this sample, focusing on human thymus T cells.

Sequenced input: thymocytes. The receptors originated from a boy under three years old with a congenital heart defect.

V and J are TRBV28 and TRBJ2-2, with TRBD2 identical over 8 bases. This CDR3 region has 20 residues. Trimming cost V 4 bases and J 4 bases; bases outside gene matches: 20. Germline CDR1 reads MDHEN; CDR2 reads SYDVKM. The CDR3 DNA follows: TGTGCCAGCAGTTCCCGGGGAGGGGAGAGCGGGAGCCAAGGCACCGGGGAGCTGTTTTTT. Translating gives CASSSRGGESGSQGTGELFF.

The V and J genes are TRBV4-2 and TRBJ2-5, with 10 bases identical to TRBD1. The germline V gene has CDR1 LGHNA and CDR2 YNFKEQ. The CDR3 consists of 18 residues. J gave up 4 bases and V 3 bases, and 14 bases lay outside the gene matches. In DNA form, the CDR3 reads TGTGCCAGCAGCCAGGTATTCCGGGACAGGGGAAGAAGAGAGACCCAGTACTTC. Its protein product is CASSQVFRDRGRRETQYF.